This TCR beta chain is from a study of blood T cell repertoires in COVID-19 (dated by TCRdb to the early 2020s). Concerning the study at large: The collaborator samples originated in the United States, Italy and Spain and spanned the acute and convalescent phases of COVID-19. The dataset comprised deeply sampled blood TCRbeta repertoires from subjects exposed to, actively infected with, or recovered from COVID-19. Samples came from the ongoing ImmuneRACE study (first 160 participants) plus 1,254 subjects from 6 global collaborators. The sample metadata nearly always contained a de-identified subject ID, COVID-19 status, age in years and sex. Where HLA class I and class II types were available, the types were taken from metadata supplied by the sample provider, not from assay-based typing. The prospective study material was composed of cDNA or gDNA derived from T cells, B-cell-depleted T cells, or PBMCs. The repertoires were released in a freely available public database meant as a resource for research on the immune response to SARS-CoV-2. The paper's findings and limits, for the study overall: The amount of clinical and demographic metadata varied by source and participant and was provided uncurated.

Samples from volunteer blood donors who had recovered from COVID-19 were contributed by a second Seattle source. The collaborating institutions used their own protocols to collect whole blood in K2EDTA tubes. For TCRbeta analysis, collaborators shipped samples in one of three forms: frozen whole blood, isolated PBMCs, or DNA extracted from either of those sample types. TCRbeta CDR3 regions were amplified from genomic DNA using the immunoSEQ Assay, a bias-controlled multiplex PCR. As for the authors' bioinformatics: Within the assay, amplification of reference gene primers was used to estimate how many nucleated cells each sample contained. To quantify the absolute abundance of each unique TCRbeta CDR3 rearrangement, sequence reads were collapsed and filtered. For each sample, productive Simpson clonality was calculated as the square root of Simpson's diversity index across productive rearrangements. TCRdb limited this immuneACCESS table to in-frame rearrangements with V and J called. A share of clones is missing; checked studies link under half to unresolved V genes, and the rest is unexplained. V and J calls and clone size are as listed in that table; D and trimming were resolved from the DNA. The sample contains some 130,000 clones, roughly 86% of them found a single time. The top ten clonotypes cover approximately 20% of the sample.

V is pruned by 5 bases and J by 6 bases, leaving 8 bases of the junction without a gene match. CDR3 length: 14 amino acids, cysteine to phenylalanine. Left in the record is the CDR3 DNA by itself, 42 bases read in frame from the first base. CDR1 SEHNR and CDR2 FQNEAQ are derived from the germline V gene (reference sequence). On this clone: Its recognized antigen is unknown. Qualities for individual bases were not recorded, and no much larger clone is one base off.

This chain joins TRBV7-9 to TRBJ2-7; the central 9 bases match TRBD2. Sequencing was carried out using peripheral blood. This TCR came from a woman aged 45 to 65 who had recovered from COVID-19. Here is the DNA: TGTGCCAGCAGCCCTATAGCGGGAGCGAGCGAGCAGTACTTC. Its translation is CASSPIAGASEQYF.